A selection of T cell receptor beta chains follows, all from one sample in a study of cytomegalovirus exposure and HLA in healthy donors. Sequencing was performed with immunoSEQ multiplex PCR; in TCRdb, only in-frame clones are kept and a portion is missing. The sample has roughly 130,000 clones; 75% to 90% are singletons. The source material was PBMCs. Source of these receptors: a man aged 35-49 years in good health and CMV-seronegative. Each CDR3 is given without its conserved first and last residue. Clone size is not always given. Where it is, it says once, few, many or a class for expanded clones.

v_call,clone_size,cdr3_aa
TRBV19,few,ASSQGPGEQF
TRBV27,NA,ASKGERTSYTDTQY
TRBV18,NA,ASSPPASGAAGELF
TRBV19,NA,ASSFTGVEQY
TRBV7-2,NA,ARSLGLSRGTGELF
TRBV2,NA,ASSAATAEAF
TRBV5-1,NA,ASSLDGGELF
TRBV9,few,ASSVGAFAYEQY
TRBV27,few,ASSLNSNTEAF
TRBV9,NA,ASSLTPDRAYEQY
TRBV18,few,ASSQGTGDQPQH
TRBV30,NA,AWSVGAGDTQY
TRBV7-9,few,ASSSTGDPRGRT
TRBV2,NA,ASSFAGTEETQY
TRBV6-5,NA,ASRQTGNEQF
TRBV5-6,NA,ASSPRVSNYGYT
TRBV10-3,NA,AISRGQGSYEQY
TRBV7-9,NA,ASSLPHVSGVGYT
TRBV6-8,once,ASTHPPGGGAGANVLT
TRBV18,NA,ASSPPSGKATGELF
TRBV6-5,NA,ASSYTRPGLGYEQY
TRBV19,NA,ASRGQDETEAF
TRBV5-3,NA,AREEFTDTQY
TRBV6-1,NA,ASNSVQYEQY
TRBV11-2,NA,ASSSGQATNEKLF
TRBV7-8,NA,ASSGRTSGFTDTQY
TRBV28,NA,ASSLLTGSYNSPLH
TRBV4-1,once,ASSQGHSGNTIY
TRBV5-6,NA,ASSFEQGAVKTDTQY
TRBV28,NA,ASGGQGLQQY
TRBV28,few,ASGTDTPNTIY